Following are 26 T cell receptor beta chains from one sample sequenced in a study of blood T cell repertoires in COVID-19. Sequencing used immunoSEQ multiplex PCR; TCRdb keeps in-frame clones, though not all of them. The data contain 130,000 to 150,000 clones, approximately 86% of them singletons. The sequenced sample was peripheral blood. Receptors were obtained from a woman aged 45 to 65 with acute or convalescent COVID-19.

This chain connects TRBV29-1 to TRBJ2-7; 11 nucleotides line up with TRBD2. The trim removed 6 bases at V and 3 bases at J, leaving 7 bases unmatched. The CDR3 is made up of 14 amino acids. Germline V gives CDR1 SQVTM, CDR2 ANQGSEA. Here the CDR3 reads CSVALAGANYEQYF. As DNA, the CDR3 is TGCAGCGTAGCACTAGCGGGAGCAAACTACGAGCAGTACTTC.

The chain has TRBV5-1 and TRBJ1-6; weak D call: TRBD1 (6 bases). There are 14 residues in the CDR3. The germline gives CDR1 SGHRS, CDR2 YFSETQ. The ends were cut back, 4 bases at V and 6 bases at J, with 11 bases in the middle. CDR3 sequence: CASSETGVNSPLHF. The CDR3 nucleotides are TGCGCCAGCAGCGAGACAGGCGTTAATTCACCCCTCCACTTT.

This clone has more than one count but fewer than ten. The J gene is TRBJ2-1, the V gene TRBV5-3; unclear D gene. TRBV5-3 qualifies as an ORF whose function is uncertain. Trimming removed 2 bases from V and 6 bases from J, with 12 bases in between. The CDR3 loop spans 14 amino acids. The CDR3 spells CARSFRLFCNEQFF. The CDR3 DNA is TGTGCCAGAAGCTTTCGGTTGTTCTGCAATGAGCAGTTCTTC.

In DNA, the CDR3 is TGTGCCAGCAGCACGGGACTAGCGGGAGCAGATACGCAGTATTTT. This translates into CASSTGLAGADTQYF. V and J are TRBV5-6 and TRBJ2-3, with 14 bases that match TRBD2. The CDR3 length is 15 residues. Germline CDR1 and CDR2: SGHDT and YYEEEE. Unmatched junction bases numbered 2, after V lost 4 bases and J lost 4 bases.

V usage is TRBV23-1 and J usage is TRBJ1-1, with D uncertain. TRBV23-1 is annotated as an ORF whose role is uncertain. V was trimmed by 3 bases and J by 3 bases, leaving 11 bases between them. This CDR3 contains 14 residues. The CDR3 reads CASSHAEEDTEAFF. In DNA form, the CDR3 reads TGCGCCAGCAGTCACGCCGAGGAGGACACTGAAGCTTTCTTT.

The V and J genes are TRBV18 and TRBJ2-1; no firm D call. Trimming took 3 bases from V and 0 from J, leaving 9 bases between them. This CDR3 spans 15 amino acids. Germline V lookup: CDR1 KGHSH, CDR2 LQKENI. CDR3 DNA sequence: TGTGCCAGCTCACCGACAATGCTCTCCTACAATGAGCAGTTCTTC. This gives the protein CASSPTMLSYNEQFF.

The chain carries TRBV7-9 and TRBJ2-1; TRBD2 matches 11 bases. Trimming removed 4 bases from V and 4 bases from J; junction bases left unmatched: 6. This CDR3 has 16 amino acids. Germline values: CDR1 SEHNR, CDR2 FQNEAQ (reference sequence). DNA for the CDR3: TGTGCCAGCAGCTGGGGACTAGCGGAAACTTACAATGAGCAGTTCTTC. This encodes CASSWGLAETYNEQFF.

The chain combines TRBV5-1 with TRBJ2-7; D unclear. Trimming took off 0 bases at V and 0 bases at J, with 7 bases between the two ends. Per the germline V gene, CDR1 is SGHRS and CDR2 is YFSETQ. The CDR3 length is 14 residues. Here the CDR3 reads CASSLAGASYEQYF. DNA of the CDR3: TGCGCCAGCAGCTTGGCGGGTGCCTCCTACGAGCAGTACTTC.

This clone was counted only a few times. The rearrangement joins TRBV11-1 to TRBJ1-1; a weak D match, TRBD1 (6 bases). Germline V gene sequence: CDR1 SGHAT, CDR2 FQDESV (reference sequence). Trimming removed 5 bases from V and 2 bases from J, with 15 bases in between. The length of the CDR3 is 15 residues. In DNA, the CDR3 is TGTGCCAGCAGCCCTGGGACGGGACACAACACTGAAGCTTTCTTT. This codes for CASSPGTGHNTEAFF.

The chain couples TRBV28 to TRBJ2-7, with D unclear. V was trimmed by 4 bases and J by 3 bases, leaving 7 bases between them. Germline V gene sequence: CDR1 MDHEN, CDR2 SYDVKM. The CDR3 contains 12 residues. CDR3 protein: CASSYPGYEQYF. The DNA of the CDR3 is TGTGCCAGCAGTTACCCCGGCTACGAGCAGTACTTC.

The chain combines TRBV4-2 with TRBJ2-7; TRBD1 might be the D (5 bases). The germline gives CDR1 LGHNA, CDR2 YNFKEQ. Deletions cut 3 bases from V and 0 bases from J, with 15 bases between. This CDR3 is 16 amino acids long. The CDR3 loop is CASSQAYAGNSYEQYF. As DNA, the CDR3 is TGTGCCAGCAGCCAGGCCTACGCAGGGAACTCCTACGAGCAGTACTTC.

The V call is TRBV28, the J call TRBJ1-1, with 8 bases fitting TRBD1. The CDR3 covers 12 residues. Germline V gene data show CDR1 as MDHEN and CDR2 as SYDVKM. V trimming: 5 bases; J trimming: 11 bases; junction bases outside the gene matches: 7. This CDR3 reads CASSRGQGSAFF. CDR3 nucleotide sequence: TGTGCCAGCAGTCGCGGACAGGGTTCGGCTTTCTTT.

This rearrangement joins TRBV9 to TRBJ1-2; 7 bases are shared with TRBD1. Germline loops: CDR1 SGDLS, CDR2 YYNGEE. The CDR3 consists of 15 residues. V gave up 0 bases and J gave up 4 bases; unmatched junction bases: 6. CDR3 region: CASSVEQGVSYGYTF. For the CDR3, the DNA is TGTGCCAGCAGCGTAGAGCAGGGGGTTAGCTATGGCTACACCTTC.

The chain couples TRBV4-1 to TRBJ1-2; D remains ambiguous. The CDR3 covers 14 residues. From germline, CDR1 is MGHRA and CDR2 YSYEKL. The ends were cut back, 0 bases at V and 4 bases at J, with 9 bases in the middle. DNA for the CDR3: TGCGCCAGCAGCCAAGAATCAGGCTTCTATGGCTACACCTTC. Its protein is CASSQESGFYGYTF.

The rearrangement links TRBV3-1 (or the pseudogene TRBV3-2) to TRBJ1-1, with D unclear. The CDR3 is 14 residues long. Germline V lookup: CDR1 LGHDT, CDR2 YNNKEL (reference sequence). Trimming removed 3 bases at V and 1 base at J, with 9 bases between. CDR3 protein: CASSQRSGNTEAFF. In DNA, the CDR3 is TGTGCCAGCAGCCAGCGCTCAGGGAACACTGAAGCTTTCTTT.

The chain uses TRBV11-2 and TRBJ2-7; a possible D gene is TRBD2 (5 bases). The germline gives CDR1 SGHAT, CDR2 FQNNGV. V lost 4 bases and J 2 bases, leaving 9 bases between the germline ends. The CDR3 length is 13 residues. DNA for the CDR3: TGTGCCAGCAGCTCCGGGATTACCTACGAGCAGTACTTC. Translated: CASSSGITYEQYF. The full variable domain, with the rest looked up from reference TRBV11-2 and TRBJ2-7, is EAGVAQSPRYKIIEKRQSVAFWCNPISGHATLYWYQQILGQGPKLLIQFQNNGVVDDSQLPKDRFSAERLKGVDSTLKIQPAKLEDSAVYLCASSSGITYEQYFGPGTRLTVT.

On this clone: Distinct nucleotide sequences in the sample also encode this CDR3. The rearrangement links TRBV11-3 to TRBJ1-1, with a weak D call TRBD1 (6 bases). CDR3 length: 14 amino acids. V was pared by 1 base and J by 2 bases, with 8 bases between. Germline V gene lookup returns CDR1 SGHNT and CDR2 YENEEA. CDR3 sequence (DNA): TGTGCCAGCAGCTTAGGCAGGGGAAACACTGAAGCTTTCTTT. It codes for CASSLGRGNTEAFF. The full variable domain, rest sourced from reference TRBV11-3 and TRBJ1-1, is EAGVVQSPRYKIIEKKQPVAFWCNPISGHNTLYWYLQNLGQGPELLIRYENEEAVDDSQLPKDRFSAERLKGVDSTLKIQPAELGDSAVYLCASSLGRGNTEAFFGQGTRLTVV.

The V and J genes are TRBV7-9 and TRBJ1-3; the D is unclear. The CDR3 runs 15 residues. The ends were cut back, 5 bases at V and 2 bases at J, with 13 bases in the middle. Germline V gene data show CDR1 as SEHNR and CDR2 as FQNEAQ (reference sequence). CDR3 bases: TGTGCCAGCAGCGGAGACTCTACAACTGGAAACACCATATATTTT. Translation gives CASSGDSTTGNTIYF. Together with reference TRBV7-9 and TRBJ1-3, the CDR3 gives the full variable domain: DTGVSQNPRHKITKRGQNVTFRCDPISEHNRLYWYRQTLGQGPEFLTYFQNEAQLEKSRLLSDRFSAERPKGSFSTLEIQRTEQGDSAMYLCASSGDSTTGNTIYFGEGSWLTVV.

The V call is TRBV7-8, the J call TRBJ1-5, with D unresolved. Germline V lookup: CDR1 SGHVS, CDR2 FQNEAQ. This CDR3 has 16 residues. V gave up 5 bases and J gave up 0 bases, with 14 bases separating them. In DNA, the CDR3 is TGTGCCAGCAGCCATGGAGGGAGTTATAGCAATCAGCCCCAGCATTTT. Its translation is CASSHGGSYSNQPQHF.

V and J are TRBV5-4 and TRBJ2-3; D ambiguous. V lost 3 bases, J lost 6 bases, and 5 bases lay in between. The germline V gene has CDR1 SGHNT and CDR2 YYREEE (reference sequence). The CDR3 consists of 11 residues. CDR3 amino acids: CASSSLDTQYF. In DNA, the CDR3 is TGTGCCAGCAGCTCCCTGGATACGCAGTATTTT.

The chain has TRBV5-8 and TRBJ2-7; TRBD2 aligns across 7 bases. The CDR3 runs to 17 residues. The germline V gene has CDR1 SGHTS and CDR2 YDEGEE. V shed 4 bases and J 0 bases; nucleotides not matched to a gene: 13. The CDR3 nucleotides are TGTGCCAGCAGCACCAGACTAAGCGGGGCAAGCTCCTACGAGCAGTACTTC. This translates into CASSTRLSGASSYEQYF.

The chain has TRBV11-3 and TRBJ2-7; maybe TRBD2 (5 bases). The V gene lost 5 bases and the J gene lost 7 bases, with 15 bases spanning the gap. Per the germline V gene, CDR1 is SGHNT and CDR2 is YENEEA. This CDR3 is 13 amino acids long. The CDR3 nucleotides read TGTGCCAGCAGCCCCATGAGGGAAGGGGAGCAGTACTTC. It encodes CASSPMREGEQYF.

This chain joins TRBV2 and TRBJ1-4; 9 bases align to TRBD1. Germline CDR1 reads SNHLY; CDR2 reads FYNNEI. The CDR3 is 15 residues long. V dropped 3 bases and J dropped 7; count of bases not matched to a gene: 6. The CDR3 DNA reads TGTGCCAGCAGTGAGGAAGGGACAGGGATTGAAAAACTGTTTTTT. It codes for CASSEEGTGIEKLFF. Variable domain in full (rest from reference TRBV2 and TRBJ1-4): EPEVTQTPSHQVTQMGQEVILRCVPISNHLYFYWYRQILGQKVEFLVSFYNNEISEKSEIFDDQFSVERPDGSNFTLKIRSTKLEDSAMYFCASSEEGTGIEKLFFGSGTQLSVL.

This chain connects TRBV5-1 to TRBJ1-6, with 10 positions matching TRBD1. With V trimmed by 4 bases and J by 10 bases, 5 bases remained unmatched. The germline V gene encodes CDR1 SGHRS and CDR2 YFSETQ. The CDR3 totals 14 residues. CDR3 residues: CASSAPGQGSPLHF. CDR3 in DNA: TGCGCCAGCAGCGCACCGGGACAGGGGTCACCCCTCCACTTT. The full variable domain, in which reference TRBV5-1 and TRBJ1-6 provide the parts outside the CDR3, is KAGVTQTPRYLIKTRGQQVTLSCSPISGHRSVSWYQQTPGQGLQFLFEYFSETQRNKGNFPGRFSGRQFSNSRSEMNVSTLELGDSALYLCASSAPGQGSPLHFGNGTRLTVT.

This CDR3 reads CASSPIAGFTTDTQYF. The CDR3 DNA reads TGTGCCAGCAGCCCGATAGCGGGCTTTACCACAGATACGCAGTATTTT. The chain uses TRBV11-2 and TRBJ2-3; 7 nucleotides align to TRBD2. The trim removed 5 bases at V and 2 bases at J, leaving 10 bases unmatched. Germline V gene lookup returns CDR1 SGHAT and CDR2 FQNNGV. This CDR3 comprises 16 residues.

The rearrangement uses TRBV7-9 and TRBJ1-1; D unclear. V lost 0 bases, J lost 0 bases, and 8 bases lay in between. Germline CDR1 SEHNR, CDR2 FQNEAQ (reference sequence). This CDR3 is 15 amino acids long. The chain's CDR3 is CASSLARVMNTEAFF. CDR3 sequence (DNA): TGTGCCAGCAGCTTAGCGCGGGTCATGAACACTGAAGCTTTCTTT.